The T cell receptor beta chain under discussion was sequenced for a study of regulatory T cells in long-lasting Graves disease. Construction of TCR beta libraries relied on iRepertoire HTBI primers and on Arm-PCR targeting CDR3 regions. MiXCR, applied by TCRdb to the multiplex PCR reads, yields one record per CDR3 protein. The sample has 400,000 to 450,000 distinct CDR3 sequences; 16% are singletons. Germline loops: CDR1 MDHEN, CDR2 SYDVKM. CDR3 length: 16 residues. V was shortened by 3 bases and J by 0 bases, with 12 bases between the two germline ends. Time point described: newly diagnosed GD, antithyroid drugs for less than 3 months. Scientists built the TCR library using RNA that was extracted from PBMCs. The table lists this clonotype with many counts. The same sample was also used in a study of T cells in Graves' hyperthyroidism and ophthalmopathy. Turning to that study: HTBI primers were the set used in a first-round RT-PCR of the TCR CDR3.

This specimen was peripheral blood mononuclear cells (PBMCs), taken at new diagnosis, from a patient treated with antithyroid drugs. The origin of this receptor is a woman in her twenties or thirties with Graves disease. The rearrangement joins TRBV28 to TRBJ1-5; D is unresolved. The CDR3 DNA follows: TGTGCCAGCAGTTTTCAGCTGGCGTATAGCAATCAGCCCCAGCATTTT. This sequence encodes CASSFQLAYSNQPQHF.